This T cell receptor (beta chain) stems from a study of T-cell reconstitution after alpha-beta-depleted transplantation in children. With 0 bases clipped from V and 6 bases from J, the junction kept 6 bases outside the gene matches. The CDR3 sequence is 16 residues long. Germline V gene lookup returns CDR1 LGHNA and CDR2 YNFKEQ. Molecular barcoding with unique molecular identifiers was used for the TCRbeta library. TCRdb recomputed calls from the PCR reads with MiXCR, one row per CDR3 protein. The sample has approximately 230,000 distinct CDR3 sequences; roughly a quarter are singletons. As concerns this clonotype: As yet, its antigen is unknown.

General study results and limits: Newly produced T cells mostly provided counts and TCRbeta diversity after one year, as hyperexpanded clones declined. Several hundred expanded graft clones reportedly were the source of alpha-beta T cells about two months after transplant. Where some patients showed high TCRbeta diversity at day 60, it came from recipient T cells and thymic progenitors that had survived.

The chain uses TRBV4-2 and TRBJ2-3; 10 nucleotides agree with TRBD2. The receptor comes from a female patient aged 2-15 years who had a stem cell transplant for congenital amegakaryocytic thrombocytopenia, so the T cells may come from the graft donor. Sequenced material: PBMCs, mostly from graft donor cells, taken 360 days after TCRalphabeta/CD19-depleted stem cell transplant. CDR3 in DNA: TGTGCCAGCAGCCAAGATCAACCTAGCGGGAGTGATACGCAGTATTTT. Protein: CASSQDQPSGSDTQYF.